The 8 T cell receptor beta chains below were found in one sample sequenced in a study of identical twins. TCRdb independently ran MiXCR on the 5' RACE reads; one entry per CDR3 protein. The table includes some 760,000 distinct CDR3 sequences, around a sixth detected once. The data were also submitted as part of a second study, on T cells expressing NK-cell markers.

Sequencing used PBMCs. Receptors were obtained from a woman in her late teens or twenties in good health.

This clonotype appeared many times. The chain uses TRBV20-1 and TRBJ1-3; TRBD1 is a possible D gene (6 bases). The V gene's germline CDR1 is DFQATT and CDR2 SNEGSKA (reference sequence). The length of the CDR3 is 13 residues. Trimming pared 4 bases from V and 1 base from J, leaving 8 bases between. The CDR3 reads CSAIGTSGNTIYF. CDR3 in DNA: TGCAGTGCTATCGGGACATCTGGAAACACCATATATTTT.

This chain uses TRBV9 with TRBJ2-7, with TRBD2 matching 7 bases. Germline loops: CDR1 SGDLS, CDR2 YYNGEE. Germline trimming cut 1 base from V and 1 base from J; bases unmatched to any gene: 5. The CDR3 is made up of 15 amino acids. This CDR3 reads CASSVTAGDSYEQYF. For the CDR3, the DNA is TGTGCCAGCAGCGTAACGGCGGGGGATTCCTACGAGCAGTACTTC. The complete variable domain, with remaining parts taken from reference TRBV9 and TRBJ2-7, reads DSGVTQTPKHLITATGQRVTLRCSPRSGDLSVYWYQQSLDQGLQFLIQYYNGEERAKGNILERFSAQQFPDLHSELNLSSLELGDSALYFCASSVTAGDSYEQYFGPGTRLTVT.

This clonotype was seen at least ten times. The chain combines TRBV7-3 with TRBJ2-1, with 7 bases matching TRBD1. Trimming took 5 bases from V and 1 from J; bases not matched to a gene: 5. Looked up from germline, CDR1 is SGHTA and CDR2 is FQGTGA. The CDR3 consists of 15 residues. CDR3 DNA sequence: TGTGCCAGCAGCGCAACAGGGGAATCCTACAATGAGCAGTTCTTC. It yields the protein CASSATGESYNEQFF. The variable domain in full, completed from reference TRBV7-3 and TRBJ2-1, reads GAGVSQTPSNKVTEKGKYVELRCDPISGHTALYWYRQSLGQGPEFLIYFQGTGAADDSGLPNDRFFAVRPEGSVSTLKIQRTERGDSAVYLCASSATGESYNEQFFGPGTRLTVL.

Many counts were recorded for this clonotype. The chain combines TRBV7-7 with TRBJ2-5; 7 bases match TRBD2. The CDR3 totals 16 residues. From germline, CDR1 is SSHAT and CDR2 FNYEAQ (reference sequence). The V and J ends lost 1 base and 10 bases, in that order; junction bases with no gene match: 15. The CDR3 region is CASSLGIAGPGEGQYF. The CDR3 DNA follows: TGTGCCAGCAGCTTAGGGATAGCGGGCCCGGGGGAGGGCCAGTACTTC.

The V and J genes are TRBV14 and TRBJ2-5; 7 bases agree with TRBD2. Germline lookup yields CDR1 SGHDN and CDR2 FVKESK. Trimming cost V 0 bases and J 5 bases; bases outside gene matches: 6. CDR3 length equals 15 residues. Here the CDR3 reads CASSQEVAGLETQYF. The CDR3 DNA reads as TGTGCCAGCAGCCAAGAGGTAGCGGGTTTGGAGACCCAGTACTTC.

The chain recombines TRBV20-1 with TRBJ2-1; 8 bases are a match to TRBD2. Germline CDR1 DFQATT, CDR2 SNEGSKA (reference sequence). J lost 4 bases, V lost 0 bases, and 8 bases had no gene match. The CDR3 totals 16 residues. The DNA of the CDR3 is TGCAGTGCTAGAGATTACAGCGGGGGCAGATACAATGAGCAGTTCTTC. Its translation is CSARDYSGGRYNEQFF.

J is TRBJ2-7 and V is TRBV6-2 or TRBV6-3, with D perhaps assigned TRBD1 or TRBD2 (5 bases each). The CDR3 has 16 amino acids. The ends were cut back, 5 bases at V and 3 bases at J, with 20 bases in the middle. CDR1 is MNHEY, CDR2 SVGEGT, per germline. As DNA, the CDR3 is TGTGCCAGCAGTCCTTCCGGGACCGAGAACGTCTACGAGCAGTACTTC. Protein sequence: CASSPSGTENVYEQYF.

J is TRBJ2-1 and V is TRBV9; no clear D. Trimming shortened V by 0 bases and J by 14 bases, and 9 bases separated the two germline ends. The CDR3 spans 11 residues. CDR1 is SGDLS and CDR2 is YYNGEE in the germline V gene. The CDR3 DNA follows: TGTGCCAGCAGCGTAGCTCTCCCCGAGTTCTTC. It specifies CASSVALPEFF.